These 3 T cell receptor beta chains were sequenced from one sample in a study of T cell changes during pregnancy in multiple sclerosis. The protocol was immunoSEQ multiplex PCR, while the TCRdb copy is restricted to in-frame clones and leaves out a portion. The repertoire consists of roughly 69,000 clones, with around 90% occurring once and the leading ten covering roughly 1.5%. Sequences were derived from peripheral blood, sampled after pregnancy. These receptors were taken from a female donor with multiple sclerosis, enrolled in a pregnancy study.

J is TRBJ2-2 and V is TRBV27; TRBD1 matches at 7 bases. Germline CDR1 MNHEY, CDR2 SMNVEV (reference sequence). The trim removed 4 bases at V and 4 bases at J, leaving 6 bases unmatched. CDR3 size: 15 residues. Here the CDR3 reads CASSSGQVSTGELFF. The CDR3 DNA reads TGTGCCAGCAGTTCCGGACAGGTCTCCACCGGGGAGCTGTTTTTT.

The chain recombines TRBV7-9 with TRBJ2-7; no clear D gene. The CDR3 has 11 amino acids. The V end lost 5 bases, the J end lost 4 bases, and 6 bases lay between the germline ends. CDR1 and CDR2 from the germline V gene are SEHNR and FQNEAQ (reference sequence). CDR3 sequence reads: CASSTNYEQYF. In DNA form, the CDR3 reads TGTGCCAGCAGCACTAATTACGAGCAGTACTTC.

The rearrangement uses TRBV2 and TRBJ2-3; a possible D gene is TRBD1 (6 bases). V lost 8 bases, J lost 3 bases, and 18 bases lay in between. This CDR3 is built from 15 residues. The germline gives CDR1 SNHLY, CDR2 FYNNEI. The CDR3 bases are TGTGCCAGCCAAGACGGGACAACTCAAACAGATACGCAGTATTTT. As protein: CASQDGTTQTDTQYF.